Listed below are T cell receptor beta chains from one sample, sequenced in a study of blood T cell repertoires in COVID-19. The method was immunoSEQ multiplex PCR; TCRdb's version includes in-frame clones alone and lacks a portion of them. The sample contains about 98,000 clones, about 87% of which appear only once. Material for sequencing was peripheral blood. These receptors came from a man aged 45-65 years with active or convalescent COVID-19. Both conserved end residues are part of each CDR3.

V	J	CDR3
TRBV28	TRBJ1-4	CASSFPGQGGEKLFF
TRBV12-5	TRBJ2-3	CASALSGSTDTQYF
TRBV5-1	TRBJ2-7	CASSLAPRRAGAYEQYF
TRBV24-1	TRBJ1-4	CATGTGANEKLFF
TRBV10-3	TRBJ2-1	CAISDSGGPEEQFF
TRBV3-1/TRBV3-2	TRBJ1-1	CASSLQWAGGTEAFF
TRBV2	TRBJ2-3	CASSQRTSGVSTDTQYF
TRBV7-2	TRBJ2-7	CASSLVAGAVYEQYF
TRBV18	TRBJ2-7	CASSPSAGRNLEQYF
TRBV30	TRBJ2-7	CAWTSAGETYEQYF
TRBV27	TRBJ1-5	CASSLRAGGEQPQHF
TRBV7-8	TRBJ2-5	CASSRLANQETQYF
TRBV6-2/TRBV6-3	TRBJ2-5	CASSYTSWVAGAETQYF
TRBV5-5	TRBJ1-1	CASSLASAINTEAFF
TRBV19	TRBJ1-5	CASSMAGAQPQHF
TRBV7-9	TRBJ1-5	CASSLRGTGINQPQHF
TRBV5-4	TRBJ2-5	CASSYARLAGTQYF
TRBV7-2	TRBJ2-4	CASSTQGPAIQYF
TRBV23-1	TRBJ1-6	CASHAGQGGSPLHF
TRBV27	TRBJ2-7	CASSFRGSSYEQYF
TRBV30	TRBJ2-7	CASHRGGEQYF
TRBV25-1	TRBJ1-4	CASREDRGTANEKLFF
TRBV3-1/TRBV3-2	TRBJ1-6	CASSTGTVINSPLHF
TRBV5-6	TRBJ2-5	CASSMRGSQTQYF
TRBV10-1	TRBJ2-2	CASSTGQAGELFF
TRBV7-9	TRBJ2-3	CASSLSVDTQYF
TRBV7-2	TRBJ2-1	CASSPSLAGGIYNEQFF
TRBV18	TRBJ2-2	CASSAATATANTGELFF
TRBV10-1	TRBJ1-6	CASSADREVGSPLHF
TRBV5-6	TRBJ1-6	CASSLPPGSNSPLHF
TRBV5-4	TRBJ2-3	CASSLSADTQYF
TRBV6-5	TRBJ1-4	CASSRRGGKDEKLFF
TRBV6-5	TRBJ2-3	CASSYGTGVTDTQYF
TRBV3-1/TRBV3-2	TRBJ2-3	CASSQKAGASTDTQYF
TRBV5-1	TRBJ1-4	CASSLFQMGDEKLFF
TRBV5-1	TRBJ2-7	CASSPGTYSYEQYF
TRBV5-8	TRBJ2-2	CASSQRGLRTGELFF
TRBV7-6	TRBJ2-7	CASSLEGAGISYEQYF
TRBV6-6	TRBJ2-1	CASSSHPGGWNEQFF
TRBV19	TRBJ1-6	CASSTSSGSPLHF
TRBV5-1	TRBJ2-1	CASSEGLAGGSARNEQFF
TRBV11-2	TRBJ2-3	CASSRGLAGAPTDTQYF
TRBV10-3	TRBJ2-2	CAISESVIAGAFTGELFF
TRBV9	TRBJ2-7	CASSVEQDSYEQYF
TRBV6-1	TRBJ2-3	CASSGETSGGKDTQYF
TRBV6-5	TRBJ1-1	CASRKGVGNTEAFF
TRBV18	TRBJ2-1	CASSLGTGLNEQFF
TRBV25-1	TRBJ2-5	CASKGAGGQETQYF
TRBV5-5	TRBJ1-5	CASSSGTAVQPQHF
TRBV5-1	TRBJ2-1	CASSYGTSGGAPGEQFF